This record concerns one T cell receptor beta chain sequence. No antigen is known for it. This entry belongs to a study of shared clonotypes between healthy human individuals. Looking at the study overall: Each donor had three CD4 naive, three CD4 memory, two CD8 naive and one CD8 memory plate. General study points: The represented genetic and exposure-history diversity was limited by the small number of donors. Naive subsets, compared against memory subsets, generally had larger estimated richness values.

Some clones are missing from TCRdb's copy, which holds only in-frame ones; the method was immunoSEQ multiplex PCR. The data show more than 150,000 clones, approximately 70% seen once. The V end lost 6 bases, the J end lost 0 bases, and 14 bases lay between the germline ends. The CDR3 is made up of 15 amino acids. CDR1 MNHEY and CDR2 SMNVEV come from the germline V gene (reference sequence). Donors comprised only Caucasian adults living in Nashville, Tennessee. The sequencing sample was made of memory CD4+ T cells sorted from blood. Subset noted: CD45RA-negative fraction. This TCR came from a man aged 30 to 39 in good health. This sequence joins TRBV27 and TRBJ1-1, with D possibly matching TRBD1 (6 bases). The CDR3 sequence is CASSLNGGLNTEAFF. The CDR3 nucleotides read TGTGCCAGCAGCTTAAATGGGGGGCTGAACACTGAAGCTTTCTTT.